What follows is one TCR beta chain and its context. No cognate antigen has been identified for it. There are no base qualities to consult, and no much larger clone falls within one base. These data originate in a study of beta chain features in type 1 diabetes (dated by TCRdb to between 2018 and 2020). Notes on the research overall: Patients and healthy donors did not differ in mean age, gender distribution, total cell number or subset yield. Across all samples, approximately 98,000,000 sorted cells were examined, and cell number per subset correlated strongly with RNA yield. In the study, TCRB repertoires of sorted circulating CD4+ T cell subsets from recently diagnosed type 1 diabetes patients were compared with those of matched healthy donors. Regulatory and stem cell-like memory subsets were obtained from only 8 patients and about 8 healthy donors, while naive and central memory subsets were obtained from all 30 or so donors. The study at large found these results: Patients with type 1 diabetes made fewer insertions and deleted more nucleotides at VDJ recombination sites, implying thymic rearrangement abnormalities. In all four CD4+ subsets, TCRB CDR3 length was moderately but significantly shorter in type 1 diabetes patients. Sequencing cDNA rather than genomic DNA could over-represent highly expressing activated cells, although activation and CD3 levels did not differ between groups. Naive, central memory and regulatory TCRB repertoires appeared more similar among patients than among healthy donors. Shorter templates might have been favored by PCR, but patient and control samples were amplified and corrected together, so both groups would have been affected equally by any skew. Because small numbers of individuals were included in the HLA sub-analyses, any influence of HLA type on TCRB rearrangement was left unresolved.

The entire amount of isolated RNA was reverse transcribed using the High Capacity cDNA Reverse Transcription Kit, so the sequenced TCRB transcripts were expressed ones. Deep immunoSEQ sequencing was performed on naive, central memory and regulatory T cell samples, with an average of approximately 4 million total reads per sample. After sorted cells were lysed in RLT buffer, RNA was extracted with DNase-treated RNeasy Micro or Mini kits, with the choice depending on cell number. Each cell subset was processed on its own to prevent cross-contamination, while patient and healthy donor samples were processed together. The immunoSEQ multiplex PCR was used to amplify TCRB sequences from cDNA, yielding 87-bp fragments that span the CDR3 region. Sequencing of the amplicons was done on the Illumina HiSeq platform. Under the source paper's analysis protocol: PCR bias was computationally corrected using synthetic template baselines, reads within Hamming distance 2 were collapsed, and singletons that could not be merged were discarded. Reads were aligned to IMGT to assign V, D and J genes, CDR3 length, and insertions or deletions at six rearrangement sites. Clonotype counts were normalized to sorted cell number within each subset before computing true diversity and Gini coefficients with the tcR R package. The overlap coefficient, calculated on TCRB nucleotide sequences, was used to measure repertoire sharing. Sourced from immuneACCESS, this table was stored by TCRdb with only in-frame sequences that have V and J called. A share of the clones is absent; for the studies checked, an unresolved V gene accounts for under half, and the remainder has no known explanation. D and trimming were read from the DNA, whereas the V and J calls and clone size are those reported in that table. The sample table holds fewer than 400,000 clones, of which roughly 8.8% were seen once. The ten largest account for about 1% of the sample.

The junction shows trimming of 1 base on V and 5 bases on J, plus 11 bases between the germline ends. The CDR3 numbers 14 residues from cysteine through phenylalanine. The retained sequence is limited to the CDR3, 42 bases, with the frame set at the first base. The germline V gene (reference sequence) gives CDR1 as LNHDA and CDR2 as SQIVND. Each donor gave one peripheral blood draw, around 0.12 L on average, collected into heparinised tubes. A BD FACSAria II was used to sort naive, central memory, regulatory and stem cell-like memory CD4+ T cells with a panel that included CD45RO, CCR7, CD25, CD127, CD95 and CD27. Purity was above 95% for every sorted population. PBMCs were separated immediately by Lymphoprep density gradient centrifugation and were stained directly, without being cultured. So that batch effects would be minimized, each experiment stained and sorted samples in pairs, pairing one healthy donor with one patient.

The TCR comes from a young man with type 1 diabetes. Sequencing was performed on central memory CD4+ T cells from blood. The rearrangement joined TRBV19 to TRBJ1-1; a tentative D call is TRBD1 (6 bases match). The CDR3 has the sequence CASSIAQGQTEAFF. The nucleotide sequence reads TGTGCCAGTAGTATAGCCCAGGGGCAGACTGAAGCTTTCTTT.